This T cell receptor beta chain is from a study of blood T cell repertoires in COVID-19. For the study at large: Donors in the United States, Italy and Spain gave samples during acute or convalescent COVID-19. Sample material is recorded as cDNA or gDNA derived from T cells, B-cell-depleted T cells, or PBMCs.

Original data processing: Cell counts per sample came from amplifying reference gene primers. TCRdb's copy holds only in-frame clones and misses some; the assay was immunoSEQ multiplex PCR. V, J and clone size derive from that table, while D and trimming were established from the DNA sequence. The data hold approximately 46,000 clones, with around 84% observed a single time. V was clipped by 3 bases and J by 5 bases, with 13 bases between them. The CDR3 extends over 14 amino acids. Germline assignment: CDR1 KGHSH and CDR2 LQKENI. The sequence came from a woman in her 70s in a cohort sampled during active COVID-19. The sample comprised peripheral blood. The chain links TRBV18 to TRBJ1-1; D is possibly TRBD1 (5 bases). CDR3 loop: CASSPRVMETEAFF. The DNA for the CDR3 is TGTGCCAGCTCACCCAGGGTGATGGAGACTGAAGCTTTCTTT.